Following are 19 T cell receptor beta chains from one sample sequenced in a study of CD8+ T cells in alopecia areata. Extraction and reverse transcription of RNA yielded cDNA as the sequencing template. This table comes from immunoSEQ multiplex PCR, and its TCRdb copy is limited to in-frame clones, with some not included. Recorded here are 200,000 to 300,000 clones, with no singletons, and the ten leading clones hold more than 1%. The pooled cutaneous lymph node cells were sorted using several markers (CD4, CD8alpha, NKG2D, NKG2ACE and others). The sequenced sample was CD4+ T cells sorted from a lymph node. The source is a C3H/HeJ mouse with alopecia areata. These mice share the MHC haplotype H2-k.

The sample holds a few counts of this clone. The genes are named according to mouse. The read ends 4 residues shy of where the CDR3 ends; the end is completed using the germline J gene. The V and J genes are TRBV13-2 and TRBJ2-7; 7 bases align to TRBD1. The CDR3 runs 13 residues. Germline lookup yields CDR1 NNHNN and CDR2 SYGAGS (reference sequence). CDR3 sequence: CASGALQGYEQYF. Incomplete CDR3 DNA: TGTGCCAGCGGTGCCTTACAGGGGTAT.

On this clone: The gene names given are mouse names. The sequenced fragment ends 4 residues before the CDR3 boundary, so the rest is inferred from the germline J gene. V usage is TRBV1 and J usage is TRBJ2-2; 8 positions agree with TRBD2. The CDR3 totals 16 residues. J lost 3 bases, V lost 5 bases, and 8 bases had no gene match. The germline V gene encodes CDR1 NSQYPW and CDR2 LRSPGD (reference sequence). Incomplete CDR3 DNA: TGCACCTGCAGTACCCGCTTGGGGGGGGACACCGGG. Encoded protein: CTCSTRLGGDTG. The entire CDR3 protein is CTCSTRLGGDTGQLYF.

With respect to this clone: The gene symbols are mouse symbols. The sequence runs out 4 residues before the end of the CDR3; the remainder is reconstructed from the germline J gene. The chain combines TRBV13-2 with TRBJ1-2, with 8 bases lining up with TRBD1. Germline CDR1 is NNHNN and CDR2 is SYGAGS (reference sequence). The V gene end was trimmed by 1 base and the J gene end by 4 bases; junction bases not matched to a gene: 3. The CDR3 runs 14 residues. The CDR3 bases that were read are TGTGCCAGCGGTGATCCCAGGGGGCTCTCC. Its translation is CASGDPRGLS. Given in full, the CDR3 is CASGDPRGLSDYTF.

This clone was counted a few times. The listed genes are named as in mouse. Read data end 3 residues before the CDR3 end; the end is taken from the germline J gene. The V gene is TRBV13-2, the J gene TRBJ1-6; TRBD1 agrees at 9 bases. TRBJ1-6 carries the ORF label, with uncertain function. The CDR3 has 16 amino acids. The J segment lost 3 bases and the V segment lost 0 bases, leaving 1 base of the junction unmatched. From germline, CDR1 is NNHNN and CDR2 SYGAGS (reference sequence). The covered CDR3 bases are TGTGCCAGCGGTGATGGGACAGGGGACTATAATTCGCCC. Protein product: CASGDGTGDYNSP. The full CDR3 protein reads CASGDGTGDYNSPLYF.

A remark on this clone: Gene names are mouse gene names. The read ends 4 residues before the CDR3 terminus; that terminus is restored from the germline J gene. At the DNA level, this CDR3 is encoded by other sequences in the same sample as well. This sequence joins TRBV31 and TRBJ2-7; D gene ambiguous. The length of the CDR3 is 11 residues. V was clipped by 1 base and J by 3 bases, with 4 bases between them. Germline V lookup: CDR1 GKSSPN, CDR2 SITVG. CDR3 DNA, as far as it was read: TGTGCCTGGAGTCAGGGCTAT. Translation gives CAWSQGY. In full, the CDR3 reads CAWSQGYEQYF.

A remark on this clone: Mouse gene names and germline throughout. The read comes to an end 4 residues before the CDR3 does, leaving the germline J gene to fill in the end. This CDR3 is also generated by other DNA sequences in the sample. J is TRBJ2-7 and V is TRBV31; perhaps TRBD1 as D (5 bases). In germline, CDR1 is GKSSPN, CDR2 SITVG. The CDR3 consists of 11 residues. Incomplete CDR3 DNA: TGTGCCTGGAGTCAGGGGTAT. Its translation is CAWSQGY. The whole CDR3 sequence is CAWSQGYEQYF.

As for this clone: Each gene name is a mouse one. The CDR3 end falls 4 residues outside the read, so it is completed with the germline J gene. Other DNA sequences within the sample encode an identical CDR3. V and J are TRBV5 and TRBJ2-1; 8 bases map to TRBD2. The CDR3 has 15 residues. J lost 1 base, V lost 1 base, and 0 bases had no gene match. Per the germline V gene, CDR1 is LGHNA and CDR2 is YNLKQL (reference sequence). Partial CDR3 DNA: TGTGCCAGCAGCCAAGGACTGGGGAACTATGCT. It translates to CASSQGLGNYA. In full, the CDR3 is CASSQGLGNYAEQFF.

Details on this clone: Gene names are mouse gene names. The missing CDR3 end, 4 residues past where the read stops, is filled in from the germline J gene. The J gene is TRBJ2-3, the V gene TRBV1; D unclear. There are 16 residues in the CDR3. Germline V gene lookup returns CDR1 NSQYPW and CDR2 LRSPGD (reference sequence). V shed 1 base and J shed 1 base, with 12 bases lying between them. The CDR3 DNA, read in part, is TGCACCTGCAGTGCAGGAGATCAGACACGTGCAGAA. The encoded protein is CTCSAGDQTRAE. The complete CDR3 reads CTCSAGDQTRAETLYF.

Worth noting for this clone: The genes are named according to mouse. The read halts 4 residues ahead of the CDR3 end, with the missing end drawn from the germline J gene. The rearrangement uses TRBV1 and TRBJ1-1, with D possibly TRBD1 on 5 matching bases. Germline values: CDR1 NSQYPW, CDR2 LRSPGD (reference sequence). V dropped 3 bases and J dropped 1 base, with 12 bases sitting between them. The CDR3 is 15 amino acids. The CDR3 loop reads CTCSALRVGNTEVFF. The sequenced CDR3 bases are TGCACCTGCAGTGCTCTCAGGGTTGGGAACACA.

With respect to this clone: Gene names are the mouse ones. The sequenced fragment ends 4 residues before the CDR3 boundary, so the rest is inferred from the germline J gene. This chain joins TRBV1 and TRBJ2-7, with TRBD2 identical over 11 bases. The CDR3 is 14 residues long. Germline V gives CDR1 NSQYPW, CDR2 LRSPGD (reference sequence). The chain's CDR3 is CTCSSGTGGYEQYF. Partial CDR3 DNA: TGCACCTGCAGTTCCGGGACTGGGGGTTAT.

This clone was recorded a few times. Gene names refer to mouse genes. Coverage ceases 4 residues before the CDR3 finishes, and the germline J gene fills in the end. The chain couples TRBV19 to TRBJ2-7; TRBD2 aligns across 8 bases. From germline, CDR1 is FNHDT and CDR2 SITEND (reference sequence). The length of the CDR3 is 14 residues. The sequenced part of the CDR3 DNA is TGTGCCAGCAGTATAAAGGTGGGGGGGTAT. Its translation: CASSIKVGGY. The whole CDR3 is CASSIKVGGYEQYF.

This clone was seen a handful of times. These gene names are mouse names. With the read ending 4 residues before the CDR3 end, the germline J gene is used to fill in that end. The chain recombines TRBV5 with TRBJ1-1, with D perhaps matching TRBD1 (6 bases). Per the germline V gene, CDR1 is LGHNA and CDR2 is YNLKQL (reference sequence). CDR3 length equals 15 residues. V lost 4 bases to trimming and J lost 0 bases, with 12 bases between them. Incomplete CDR3 DNA: TGTGCCAGCAGCCCCCCCAGGGGTGCAAACACA. Translation gives CASSPPRGANT. The full CDR3 protein reads CASSPPRGANTEVFF.

This clone appeared a few times. Mouse germline and gene names are used. The CDR3 goes on 4 residues after the read ends, and that part is filled in from the germline J gene. The rearrangement links TRBV14 to TRBJ2-5; possibly TRBD2 for D (7 bases). The CDR3 extends over 14 amino acids. Germline V gives CDR1 SGHDT, CDR2 FRDEAV. V lost 4 bases to trimming and J lost 0 bases, with 9 bases between them. This CDR3 reads CASSRGANQDTQYF. CDR3 DNA, as far as it was read: TGTGCCAGCAGTCGGGGGGCTAACCAAGAC.

This clone appeared a few times. The gene names here belong to mouse. The read ends 4 residues shy of where the CDR3 ends; the end is completed using the germline J gene. The chain joins TRBV13-3 to TRBJ1-2; 9 nucleotides match TRBD1. There are 14 residues in the CDR3. CDR1 is NNHDY and CDR2 is SYVADS in the germline V gene. The CDR3 sequence is CASSVQDRGPDYTF. The part of the CDR3 DNA that was read is TGTGCCAGCAGTGTCCAGGACAGGGGCCCC.

Details on this clone: Gene names refer to mouse genes. The read terminates 4 residues before the CDR3 end, so the remaining end is supplied by the germline J gene. Different DNA sequences within this sample yield the same CDR3. The chain employs TRBV1 and TRBJ2-1; 12 bases are shared with TRBD2. V gave up 3 bases and J gave up 6 bases; unmatched junction bases: 3. Germline V gene sequence: CDR1 NSQYPW, CDR2 LRSPGD (reference sequence). This CDR3 is 15 amino acids long. The CDR3 reads CTCSAGTGGFAEQFF. The sequenced part of the CDR3 DNA is TGCACCTGCAGTGCGGGGACTGGGGGGTTTGCT.

A remark on this clone: The genes and germline here are from mouse. Read coverage stops 4 residues before the CDR3 terminus; the germline J gene supplies the remainder. The chain uses TRBV1 and TRBJ2-5; possible D gene TRBD2, 6 bases. Germline CDR1 and CDR2: NSQYPW and LRSPGD (reference sequence). This CDR3 contains 17 residues. The V end lost 0 bases, the J end lost 0 bases, and 13 bases lay between the germline ends. CDR3 DNA, as far as it was read: TGCACCTGCAGTGCAGATCCCCCTGGGGATAACCAAGAC. It is translated as CTCSADPPGDNQD. The full CDR3 protein reads CTCSADPPGDNQDTQYF.

This clone was seen a few times. Each gene name is a mouse one. Read coverage stops 4 residues before the CDR3 terminus; the germline J gene supplies the remainder. This same CDR3 is encoded by further DNA sequences in the sample. This chain uses TRBV19 with TRBJ1-1, with 8 bases that match TRBD1. The trim removed 2 bases at V and 1 base at J, leaving 1 base unmatched. Germline loops: CDR1 FNHDT, CDR2 SITEND (reference sequence). The CDR3 is 14 amino acids. The CDR3 reads CASSITGGNTEVFF. Partial CDR3 DNA: TGTGCCAGCAGTATCACAGGGGGGAACACA.

For this clone: The gene names here belong to mouse. From the germline J gene comes the end of the CDR3, since the read stops 4 residues before it. The same CDR3 arises from other DNA sequences in this sample as well. The J gene is TRBJ2-1, the V gene TRBV19; 7 bases are a match to TRBD1. The CDR3 consists of 14 residues. The J segment lost 1 base and the V segment lost 3 bases, leaving 1 base of the junction unmatched. Germline V CDR1 and CDR2: FNHDT, SITEND (reference sequence). This CDR3 reads CASSKQGNYAEQFF. The sequenced CDR3 bases are TGTGCCAGCAGTAAACAGGGGAACTATGCT.

About this clone: Here the gene names and germline are mouse. The read falls 4 residues short of the CDR3 end, and the missing part is taken from the germline J gene. This chain connects TRBV19 to TRBJ2-1, with a weak D call TRBD1 (6 bases). Per germline, CDR1 FNHDT and CDR2 SITEND (reference sequence). This CDR3 is built from 15 residues. Between the trimmed V and J ends, which lost 5 bases and 1 base, there was a span of 13 bases. The chain's CDR3 is CASRDPGQNYAEQFF. The part of the CDR3 DNA that was read is TGTGCCAGCAGAGACCCGGGACAAAACTATGCT.